This T cell receptor beta chain was retrieved from a study of blood T cell repertoires in COVID-19. Using immunoSEQ multiplex PCR, the repertoire was profiled, and TCRdb retains in-frame clones only, with some absent. This sample yields 100,000 to 120,000 clones, of which around nine tenths are seen a single time; 6.5% to 10% belongs to the top ten. This clone has only one observation. Trimming removed 1 base from V and 7 bases from J; junction bases left unmatched: 7. The CDR3 totals 16 residues. Germline V gene data show CDR1 as SGHTA and CDR2 as FQGTGA. V gene TRBV7-3 combines with J gene TRBJ2-1, with 10 bases that match TRBD2. The sequenced sample consisted of peripheral blood. This TCR was recovered from a woman between 65 and 79 years old who had recovered from COVID-19. CDR3 sequence: CASSLMVLAGTNEQFF. The CDR3 DNA follows: TGTGCCAGCAGCTTAATGGTACTAGCGGGGACGAATGAGCAGTTCTTC.